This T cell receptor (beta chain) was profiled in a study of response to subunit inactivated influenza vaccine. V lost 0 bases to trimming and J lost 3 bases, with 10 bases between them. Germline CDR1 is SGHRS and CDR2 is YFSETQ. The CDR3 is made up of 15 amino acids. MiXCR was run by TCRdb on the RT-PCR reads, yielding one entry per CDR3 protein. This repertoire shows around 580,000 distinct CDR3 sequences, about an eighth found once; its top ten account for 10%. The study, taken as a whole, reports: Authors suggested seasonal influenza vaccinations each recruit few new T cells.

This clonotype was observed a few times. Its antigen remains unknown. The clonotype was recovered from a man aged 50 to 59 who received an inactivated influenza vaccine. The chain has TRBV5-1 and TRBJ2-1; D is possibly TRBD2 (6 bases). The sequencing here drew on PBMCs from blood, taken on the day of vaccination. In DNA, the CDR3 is TGCGCCAGCAGCTTGGTTGTTAGCGGCTACAATGAGCAGTTCTTC. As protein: CASSLVVSGYNEQFF.